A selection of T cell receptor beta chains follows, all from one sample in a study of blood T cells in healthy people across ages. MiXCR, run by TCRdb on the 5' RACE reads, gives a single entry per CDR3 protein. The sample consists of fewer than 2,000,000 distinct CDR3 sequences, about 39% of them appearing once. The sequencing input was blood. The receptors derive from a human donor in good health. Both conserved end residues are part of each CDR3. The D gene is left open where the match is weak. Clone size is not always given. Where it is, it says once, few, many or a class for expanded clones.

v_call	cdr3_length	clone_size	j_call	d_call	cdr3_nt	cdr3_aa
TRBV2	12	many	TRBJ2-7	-	TGTGCCAGCAGTGAACAAAACTACGAGCAGTACTTC	CASSEQNYEQYF
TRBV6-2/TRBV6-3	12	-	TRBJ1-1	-	TGTGCCAGTAGTTACGGCTACCTCGAAGCTTTCTTT	CASSYGYLEAFF
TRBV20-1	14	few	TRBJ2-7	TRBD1	TGCAGTGCTAGAACGCGACAGGGGTCGTACGAGCAGTACTTC	CSARTRQGSYEQYF
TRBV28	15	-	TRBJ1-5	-	TGTGCCAGCAGTTTGGGTCAGGTGGGCAATCAGCCCCAGCATTTT	CASSLGQVGNQPQHF
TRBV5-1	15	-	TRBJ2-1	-	TGCGCCAGCAGCGGGGGATTCGGCTCCTACAATGAGCAGTTCTTC	CASSGGFGSYNEQFF
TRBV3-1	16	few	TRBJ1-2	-	TGTGCCAGCAGCCAAGGTTCGGTGAGTCAATCCTATGGCTACACCTTC	CASSQGSVSQSYGYTF
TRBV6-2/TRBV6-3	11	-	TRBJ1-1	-	TGTGCCAGTGGGGGCTTAACTGAAGCTTTCTTT	CASGGLTEAFF
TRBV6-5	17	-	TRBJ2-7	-	TGTGCCAGCAGTTACTCGAGGTCTTTGAGATCCTACAATGAGCAGTACTTC	CASSYSRSLRSYNEQYF
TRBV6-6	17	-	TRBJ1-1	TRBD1	TGTGCCAGCAGCCCGGTCCCGGGACAGGGGTTGAACACTGAAGCTTTCTTT	CASSPVPGQGLNTEAFF
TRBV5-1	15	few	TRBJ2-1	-	TGCGCCAGCAGCTTGGCCTTTTCCCTGAAACAGGAGCAGTTCTTC	CASSLAFSLKQEQFF
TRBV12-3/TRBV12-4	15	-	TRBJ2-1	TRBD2	TGTGCCAGCAGAATGACGGGACTAGTCCTCAATGAGCAGTTCTTC	CASRMTGLVLNEQFF
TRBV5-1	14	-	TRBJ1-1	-	TGCGCCAGCAGCTTGGACGCAGGACTGTTCGAAGCTTTCTTT	CASSLDAGLFEAFF
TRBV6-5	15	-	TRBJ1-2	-	TGTGCCAGCAGTCCCGGGCGGTATTCAAACTATGGCTACACCTTC	CASSPGRYSNYGYTF